This T cell receptor beta chain was sequenced for a study of blood T cell repertoires in COVID-19. TCRdb's copy holds only in-frame clones and misses some; the assay was immunoSEQ multiplex PCR. There are 430,000 or so clones in the sample; approximately 90% occur only once, and about 0.91% lies in the top ten. Patients in Seattle were enrolled during active infection, then followed longitudinally. The V and J ends lost 0 bases and 5 bases respectively, with 13 bases between them. The CDR3 has 15 residues. The germline V gene has CDR1 GTSNPN and CDR2 SVGIG (reference sequence). The V and J genes are TRBV30 and TRBJ2-2; perhaps TRBD2 as D (5 bases). The clonotype originates from a man aged 18 to 29 with COVID-19, enrolled during active disease. Sequenced material: peripheral blood. The CDR3 nucleotides read TGTGCCTGGAGTGTATCATTCGGGGAAACCGGGGAGCTGTTTTTT. Protein: CAWSVSFGETGELFF.